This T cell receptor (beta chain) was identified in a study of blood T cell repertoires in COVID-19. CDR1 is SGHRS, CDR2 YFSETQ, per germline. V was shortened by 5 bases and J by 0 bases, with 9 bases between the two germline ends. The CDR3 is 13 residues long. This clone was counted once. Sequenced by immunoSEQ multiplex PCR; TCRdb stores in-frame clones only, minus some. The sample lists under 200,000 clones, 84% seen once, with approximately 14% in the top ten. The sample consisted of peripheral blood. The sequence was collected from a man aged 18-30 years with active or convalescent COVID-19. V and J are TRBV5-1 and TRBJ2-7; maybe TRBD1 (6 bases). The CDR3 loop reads CASRETGSYEQYF. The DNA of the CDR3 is TGCGCCAGCAGGGAGACAGGCTCCTACGAGCAGTACTTC.